One sample yielded the 24 T cell receptor beta chains listed below, sequenced in a study of OX40 agonist ivuxolimab in advanced cancers. Repertoires were generated with immunoSEQ multiplex PCR, while TCRdb's copy carries only in-frame clones and drops some. The sample carries 36,000 or so clones, around 77% recorded once. Sequences were derived from CD4+ or CD8+ T cells sorted from blood, sampled in a trial of the OX40 agonist ivuxolimab. The source is an adult with an advanced solid tumor such as melanoma, head and neck, liver or kidney cancer.

The chain joins TRBV25-1 to TRBJ2-7; D unresolved. This CDR3 has 11 residues. Germline CDR1 reads MGHDK; CDR2 reads SYGVNS. V lost 3 bases and J 4 bases, leaving 4 bases between the germline ends. The CDR3 sequence: CASSDRYEQYF. DNA of the CDR3: TGTGCCAGCAGTGATAGGTACGAGCAGTACTTC.

The chain combines TRBV19 with TRBJ2-5; possibly TRBD2 for D (6 bases). Looked up from germline, CDR1 is LNHDA and CDR2 is SQIVND (reference sequence). This CDR3 is built from 13 residues. V gave up 3 bases and J gave up 3 bases, with 8 bases separating them. CDR3 nucleotide sequence: TGTGCCAGTAGTATCAGGGAGGAAGAGACCCAGTACTTC. Encoded protein: CASSIREEETQYF.

This clone showed up just a few times. This chain connects TRBV7-8 to TRBJ2-2; 11 bases line up with TRBD2. The junction had 4 bases not matched to a gene; V was cut back by 5 bases and J by 5 bases. CDR3 size: 15 residues. The germline gives CDR1 SGHVS, CDR2 FQNEAQ. CDR3 DNA sequence: TGTGCCAGCAGCCCCAGACTAGCGGGGACCGGGGAGCTGTTTTTT. It specifies CASSPRLAGTGELFF.

The chain links TRBV7-9 to TRBJ2-3; D remains unclear. V lost 7 bases, J lost 0 bases, and 5 bases lay in between. This CDR3 comprises 12 residues. Germline V lookup: CDR1 SEHNR, CDR2 FQNEAQ (reference sequence). The CDR3 is CASTTSTDTQYF. The DNA for the CDR3 is TGTGCCAGCACTACTAGCACAGATACGCAGTATTTT. The full variable domain, rest sourced from reference TRBV7-9 and TRBJ2-3, is DTGVSQNPRHKITKRGQNVTFRCDPISEHNRLYWYRQTLGQGPEFLTYFQNEAQLEKSRLLSDRFSAERPKGSFSTLEIQRTEQGDSAMYLCASTTSTDTQYFGPGTRLTVL.

This chain connects TRBV29-1 to TRBJ2-1; maybe TRBD2 (6 bases). Trimming cost V 4 bases and J 5 bases, with 6 bases left between them. The V gene's germline CDR1 is SQVTM and CDR2 ANQGSEA. The CDR3 covers 11 residues. CDR3 protein: CSVVADNEQFF. For the CDR3, the DNA is TGCAGCGTTGTAGCGGACAATGAGCAGTTCTTC.

The chain joins TRBV27 to TRBJ2-5, with 8 bases fitting TRBD2. The better agreement between TRBJ2-7 and the DNA end casts doubt on the J call. CDR1 is MNHEY, CDR2 SMNVEV, per germline (reference sequence). The CDR3 contains 14 residues. Here the CDR3 reads CASSSVAGSYEQYF. Here the CDR3 DNA reads TGTGCCAGCAGTTCCGTAGCGGGGTCGTACGAGCAGTACTTC.

This clone has a count of ten or more. The rearrangement uses TRBV28 and TRBJ2-7; possible D gene TRBD1, 5 bases. The CDR3 has 13 amino acids. V was trimmed by 10 bases and J by 2 bases, leaving 15 bases between them. The germline CDR1 and CDR2 sequences are MDHEN and SYDVKM. The CDR3 nucleotides read TGTGCCACCCTCAGGGCCGAGACCTACGAGCAGTACTTC. Its protein product is CATLRAETYEQYF.

V gene TRBV27 combines with J gene TRBJ2-3, with D maybe TRBD1 (6 bases). CDR1 and CDR2 from the germline V gene are MNHEY and SMNVEV (reference sequence). The CDR3 has 15 amino acids. V was clipped by 8 bases and J by 2 bases, with 17 bases between them. The CDR3 DNA reads as TGTGCCAGCCTGGACAGCCTCGGCCCCACAGATACGCAGTATTTT. This sequence encodes CASLDSLGPTDTQYF.

This clone was detected only once. The chain is built from TRBV5-4 and TRBJ2-7; D gene unclear. The V end was cut by 0 bases, the J end by 1 base, with 5 bases between. Germline V gene lookup returns CDR1 SGHNT and CDR2 YYREEE (reference sequence). The CDR3 sequence is 13 residues long. CDR3 sequence reads: CASSLGVSYEQYF. The CDR3 bases are TGTGCCAGCAGCTTGGGGGTTTCCTACGAGCAGTACTTC.

The chain couples TRBV5-1 to TRBJ1-1; D is perhaps TRBD1 (6 bases). The length of the CDR3 is 17 residues. The V and J ends lost 0 bases and 1 base respectively, with 16 bases between them. The germline CDR1 and CDR2 sequences are SGHRS and YFSETQ. The DNA of the CDR3 is TGCGCCAGCAGCTTGGTTGGCCTCGGACAGCCGAACACTGAAGCTTTCTTT. Protein sequence: CASSLVGLGQPNTEAFF.

The rearrangement uses TRBV2 and TRBJ2-3, with 12 bases lining up with TRBD1. Germline V gene data show CDR1 as SNHLY and CDR2 as FYNNEI. V lost 10 bases and J lost 6; bases outside the gene matches: 8. CDR3 size: 14 residues. CDR3 amino acids: CAIWGQGAVDTQYF. The CDR3 bases are TGTGCCATCTGGGGACAGGGGGCAGTGGATACGCAGTATTTT.

The chain recombines TRBV4-2 with TRBJ2-7, with TRBD1 identical over 10 bases. The CDR3 contains 15 residues. The germline V gene has CDR1 LGHNA and CDR2 YNFKEQ. Unmatched junction bases numbered 1, after V lost 0 bases and J lost 2 bases. CDR3 amino acids: CASSQDGTGAYEQYF. The CDR3, as DNA: TGTGCCAGCAGCCAAGATGGGACAGGGGCCTACGAGCAGTACTTC.

The rearrangement uses TRBV10-2 and TRBJ2-7, with 8 bases aligning to TRBD1. The V and J ends lost 3 bases and 4 bases, in that order; junction bases with no gene match: 5. This CDR3 is built from 14 residues. The V gene's germline CDR1 is WSHSY and CDR2 SAAADI. The CDR3 loop is CASSDPDRVYEQYF. CDR3 coding DNA: TGCGCCAGCAGTGACCCGGACAGGGTATACGAGCAGTACTTC.

The rearrangement uses TRBV6-5 and TRBJ1-2; D ambiguous. The germline gives CDR1 MNHEY, CDR2 SVGAGI. Between the trimmed V and J ends, which lost 7 bases and 7 bases, there was a span of 16 bases. The CDR3 spans 13 residues. CDR3 DNA: TGTGCCAGCACCCACGGGGAAGGCCCTGGCTACACCTTC. Protein product: CASTHGEGPGYTF.

The chain links TRBV28 to TRBJ1-1; D unclear. Germline CDR1 reads MDHEN; CDR2 reads SYDVKM. This CDR3 is built from 13 residues. Trimming removed 6 bases from V and 1 base from J, with 9 bases in between. The CDR3 reads CASSPSENTEAFF. CDR3 nucleotide sequence: TGTGCCAGCAGCCCCTCAGAGAACACTGAAGCTTTCTTT.

The chain has TRBV4-1 and TRBJ2-7, with D perhaps TRBD1 (6 bases). This CDR3 is built from 13 residues. V lost 6 bases and J 3 bases, leaving 12 bases between the germline ends. Germline V gene data show CDR1 as MGHRA and CDR2 as YSYEKL. The CDR3 DNA reads TGCGCCAGCAGTTCCGACAGGTTCTACGAGCAGTACTTC. Protein: CASSSDRFYEQYF.

The V gene is TRBV27, the J gene TRBJ1-2, with 8 bases that match TRBD1. The CDR3 is made up of 15 amino acids. The V segment lost 6 bases and the J segment 7 bases; nucleotides outside the gene matches: 13. Germline V gene data show CDR1 as MNHEY and CDR2 as SMNVEV (reference sequence). CDR3: CASRPPDREVGGYTF. Here the CDR3 DNA reads TGTGCCAGCAGACCCCCGGACAGGGAAGTAGGTGGCTACACCTTC.

This chain connects TRBV6-1 to TRBJ1-3, with D tentatively TRBD1 (6 bases). Trimming stripped 1 base from V and 3 bases from J, with 13 bases between. Germline loops: CDR1 MNHNS, CDR2 SASEGT. The CDR3 has 16 residues. The CDR3 nucleotides are TGTGCCAGCAGTGAAGTGGGAGGGGGTCGTGGAAACACCATATATTTT. As protein: CASSEVGGGRGNTIYF.

This clone was seen only a few times. The chain employs TRBV30 and TRBJ1-1; D gene unclear. Germline V gives CDR1 GTSNPN, CDR2 SVGIG (reference sequence). The CDR3 sequence is 11 residues long. V shed 0 bases and J shed 7 bases, with 6 bases lying between them. The CDR3 DNA sequence: TGTGCCTGGAGTGTACCAGATGAAGCTTTCTTT. This gives the protein CAWSVPDEAFF.

The chain joins TRBV7-8 to TRBJ1-4; D uncertain. This CDR3 contains 13 residues. CDR1 is SGHVS and CDR2 is FQNEAQ in the germline V gene. Deletions cut 3 bases from V and 7 bases from J, with 9 bases between. The CDR3 DNA follows: TGTGCCAGCAGCTTTCTGGGCGGTGAAAAACTGTTTTTT. Amino acids: CASSFLGGEKLFF.

The chain joins TRBV28 to TRBJ1-5; 7 bases are a match to TRBD1. From germline, CDR1 is MDHEN and CDR2 SYDVKM. This CDR3 spans 18 amino acids. Trimming removed 5 bases from V and 7 bases from J; junction bases left unmatched: 20. CDR3 loop: CASSANDREVLFLQPQHF. CDR3 sequence (DNA): TGTGCCAGCAGTGCGAACGACAGGGAAGTGCTATTCCTACAGCCCCAGCATTTT.

V usage is TRBV29-1 and J usage is TRBJ2-7; 11 bases are shared with TRBD2. Trimming took 0 bases from V and 4 from J; bases not matched to a gene: 5. In germline, CDR1 is SQVTM, CDR2 ANQGSEA. The CDR3 extends over 15 amino acids. In DNA, the CDR3 is TGCAGCGTTGAAGAGATACTAGCGGGAGATTACGAGCAGTACTTC. Translating it yields CSVEEILAGDYEQYF.

This chain joins TRBV7-6 and TRBJ2-1; 7 nucleotides agree with TRBD2. Trimming removed 5 bases from V and 7 bases from J; junction bases left unmatched: 14. The CDR3 spans 16 residues. Germline CDR1 is SGHVS and CDR2 is FNYEAQ. CDR3 DNA: TGTGCCAGCAGCCCATACCCGACTAGCACCTTAAATGAGCAGTTCTTC. As protein: CASSPYPTSTLNEQFF.

The V gene is TRBV10-2, the J gene TRBJ2-1; D is perhaps TRBD1 or TRBD2 (6 bases each). The V end was cut by 8 bases, the J end by 0 bases, with 14 bases between. The CDR3 covers 15 residues. In germline, CDR1 is WSHSY, CDR2 SAAADI. CDR3 coding DNA: TGCGCCAGCGGGGGGCCGGGGAGCTCCTACAATGAGCAGTTCTTC. Translating it yields CASGGPGSSYNEQFF.